Listed here is a single TCR beta chain. Germline CDR1 is MNHNS and CDR2 is SASEGT. The CDR3 loop spans 15 amino acids. Trimming cost V 3 bases and J 4 bases, with 15 bases left between them. The data were taken from a study of blood T cell repertoires in COVID-19. As processed by the authors: Reference gene primer amplification yielded estimated nucleated cell counts. Data came from immunoSEQ multiplex PCR; TCRdb stores just in-frame clones and leaves some out. The DNA was the basis for D and trimming; V, J and clone size are from that table. The sample contains 150,000 to 200,000 clones, 79% of which appear only once.

This chain uses TRBV6-1 with TRBJ2-5; D ambiguous. The material sequenced was peripheral blood. The receptor was isolated from a man aged 60-69 years with active or convalescent COVID-19. The CDR3 region is CASSEPTGQGETQYF. The CDR3 DNA reads as TGTGCCAGCAGTGAGCCGACTGGCCAAGGAGAGACCCAGTACTTC.